This T cell receptor beta chain was found in a study of T-cell reconstitution after alpha-beta-depleted transplantation in children (dated by TCRdb to the mid-2010s). Describing the broader study: Using TCR repertoire profiling, the study quantitatively followed how T-cell immune reconstitution unfolded in children after TCRalphabeta/CD19-depleted allogeneic hematopoietic cell transplantation.

The sample holds a few counts of this clonotype. Its antigen is unknown. It has no much larger one-base neighbor in the sample; base qualities were not kept. The treatment or condition label on this specimen signifies: allogeneic hematopoietic cell transplantation with graft depleted of TCRalphabeta T cells and CD19 B cells. The children who served as transplant recipients had been given grafts of TCRalphabeta/CD19-depleted allogeneic hematopoietic cells. What the study reported, not specific to this receptor: The high TCRbeta diversity at day 60 in some patients was ascribed to recipient T cells and intrathymic progenitors that had survived conditioning. Over subsequent months, a decline in hyperexpanded clone frequencies was noted, and after one year, T-cell counts and TCRbeta diversity were mostly ascribed to newly produced T cells. About two months after transplant, the apparently early recovery of alphabetaT-cell counts reportedly depended on just several hundred clones that had expanded rapidly and came from non-depleted graft cells.

Libraries were prepared through PCR. Instrument on record: Illumina HiSeq 2500. TCR libraries were prepared with molecular barcoding, using unique molecular identifiers to normalize TCRbeta repertoire quantification. TCRdb trimmed public reads at Q25 via fastp, called clones via MiXCR and kept in-frame beta chains. Every distinct CDR3 protein forms one entry, paired with its most common genes and DNA. This sample lists about 460,000 distinct CDR3 sequences; 10% to 13% were detected once. 2% to 2.5% of the sample lies in the top ten. At the junction V is shortened by 1 base and J by 8 bases; bases outside the gene matches: 5. The CDR3 spans 14 residues, from the cysteine through the phenylalanine. Only the CDR3 DNA is retained, 42 bases long and in frame from the first base. The germline V gene yields SGHTA for CDR1 and FQGNSA for CDR2.

The sequence came from a child aged 2-15 years with inherited bone marrow failure, due to receive a stem cell transplant. The material was PBMCs, obtained before TCRalphabeta/CD19-depleted stem cell transplant. The chain employs TRBV7-2 and TRBJ1-2, with 9 bases aligning to TRBD1. The nucleotide sequence is given as TGTGCCAGCAGCTTAGGACAGGGGGAGCGAGGCTACACCTTC. Translated, this gives CASSLGQGERGYTF.